This T cell receptor beta chain is drawn from a study of shared clonotypes between healthy human individuals. Overall study results and limits: A limitation of the genetic and exposure-history diversity represented arose from few donors.

The V segment lost 0 bases and the J segment 6 bases; nucleotides outside the gene matches: 3. The CDR3 sequence is 15 residues long. CDR1 WNHNN and CDR2 SYGVQD come from the germline V gene (reference sequence). This clone was seen once. Antigen specificity is unknown. Investigators spread the genomic DNA of each subset evenly over several immunoSEQ plates. Libraries were prepared by immunoSEQ multiplex PCR; TCRdb keeps only in-frame clonotypes and omits some of them. In the table there are about 2.4 million clones, approximately 93% of which are singletons. This chain links TRBV10-1 with TRBJ2-1, with 9 bases fitting TRBD2. The receptor comes from a man between 18 and 29 years old in good health. Some clones in this sample may be carry-over from other donors' samples. The sequencing sample was made of naive CD4+ T cells from PBMCs. Specified subset: CD45RA+ positively selected. CDR3 protein: CASSESRREGNEQFF. CDR3 nucleotides: TGCGCCAGCAGTGAGTCGAGGCGGGAGGGCAATGAGCAGTTCTTC.